This T cell receptor (beta chain) was retrieved from a study of cytomegalovirus exposure and HLA in healthy donors. Whole-study findings and limits: Most subjects' HLA-A and HLA-B alleles were reportedly predicted from TCR beta sequences.

PCR amplification relied on 60 Vbeta primers (plus 13 Jbeta primers). Profiled with immunoSEQ multiplex PCR; TCRdb holds only in-frame clones, not every one. The sample has around 130,000 clones, 80% to 90% seen once. Germline V CDR1 and CDR2: SGHTA, FQGNSA. The CDR3 extends over 14 amino acids. After removal of 7 bases from V and 6 bases from J, the junction contained 5 bases not matched to a gene. This clone came up a few times. Its antigen is unidentified. Sample: PBMCs. The clonotype was recovered from a woman under 30 in good health and CMV-seropositive. J is TRBJ2-2 and V is TRBV7-2; 10 nucleotides align to TRBD2. In nucleotides, the CDR3 is TGTGCCAGCAAAATCAGCGGGGGGGCCGGGGAGCTGTTTTTT. Translated: CASKISGGAGELFF.